Included here is one T cell receptor beta chain sequence, with context. The CDR3 is 11 residues long. The germline CDR1 and CDR2 sequences are SQVTM and ANQGSEA. V lost 7 bases and J lost 1, with 7 bases in between. These data belong to a study of blood T cell repertoires in COVID-19. About the study: There were acute and convalescent COVID-19 samples, and they came from the United States, Italy and Spain.

Study processing details: Reference gene primer amplification yielded estimated nucleated cell counts. Sequencing was performed with immunoSEQ multiplex PCR; in TCRdb, only in-frame clones are kept and a portion is missing. The V and J calls and clone size come from that table; D and trimming were worked out from the DNA. This sample has 200,000 to 300,000 clones, with 85% found just once. The rearrangement joins TRBV29-1 to TRBJ2-5; D is ambiguous. Sequences were obtained from peripheral blood. The TCR originated in a woman in her fifties or sixties with active or convalescent COVID-19. The CDR3 protein is CSAIPQETQYF. In DNA form, the CDR3 reads TGCAGCGCCATCCCCCAAGAGACCCAGTACTTC.